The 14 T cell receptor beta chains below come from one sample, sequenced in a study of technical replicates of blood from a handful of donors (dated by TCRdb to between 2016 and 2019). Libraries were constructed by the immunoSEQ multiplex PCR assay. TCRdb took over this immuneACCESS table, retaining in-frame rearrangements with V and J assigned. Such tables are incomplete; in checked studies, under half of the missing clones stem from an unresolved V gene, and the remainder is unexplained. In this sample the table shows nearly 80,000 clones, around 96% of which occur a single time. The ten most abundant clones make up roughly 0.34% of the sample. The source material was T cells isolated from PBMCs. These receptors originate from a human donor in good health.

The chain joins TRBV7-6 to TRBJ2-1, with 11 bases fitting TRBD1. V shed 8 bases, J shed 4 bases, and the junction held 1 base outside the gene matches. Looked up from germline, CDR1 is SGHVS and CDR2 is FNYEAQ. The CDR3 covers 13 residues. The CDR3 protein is CASGQGAYNEQFF. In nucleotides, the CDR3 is TGTGCCAGCGGACAGGGGGCTTACAATGAGCAGTTCTTC.

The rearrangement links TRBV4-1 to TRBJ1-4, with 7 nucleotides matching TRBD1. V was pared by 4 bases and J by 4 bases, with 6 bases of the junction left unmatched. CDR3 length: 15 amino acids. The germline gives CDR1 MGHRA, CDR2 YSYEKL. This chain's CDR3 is CASSRGQGVNEKLFF. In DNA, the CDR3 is TGCGCCAGCAGCCGAGGGCAGGGGGTTAATGAAAAACTGTTTTTT.

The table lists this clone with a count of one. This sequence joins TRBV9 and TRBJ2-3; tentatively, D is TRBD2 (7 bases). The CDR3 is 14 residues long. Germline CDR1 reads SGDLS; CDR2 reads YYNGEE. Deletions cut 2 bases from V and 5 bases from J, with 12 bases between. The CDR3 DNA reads TGTGCCAGCAGCGTTGAGGGGGGGAGAGATACGCAGTATTTT. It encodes CASSVEGGRDTQYF.

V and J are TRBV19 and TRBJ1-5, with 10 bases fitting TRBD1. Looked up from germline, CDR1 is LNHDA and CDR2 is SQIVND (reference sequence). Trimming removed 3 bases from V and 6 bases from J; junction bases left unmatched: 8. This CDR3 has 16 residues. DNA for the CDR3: TGTGCCAGTAGTATTCGACAGGGGGCGCGTGGTCAGCCCCAGCATTTT. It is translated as CASSIRQGARGQPQHF.

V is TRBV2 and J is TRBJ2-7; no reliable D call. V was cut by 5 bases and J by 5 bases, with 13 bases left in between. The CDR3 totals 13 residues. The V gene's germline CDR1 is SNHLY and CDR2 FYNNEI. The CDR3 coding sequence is TGTGCCAGCAGTTGGAGTAGAGAGAACGAGCAGTACTTC. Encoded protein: CASSWSRENEQYF.

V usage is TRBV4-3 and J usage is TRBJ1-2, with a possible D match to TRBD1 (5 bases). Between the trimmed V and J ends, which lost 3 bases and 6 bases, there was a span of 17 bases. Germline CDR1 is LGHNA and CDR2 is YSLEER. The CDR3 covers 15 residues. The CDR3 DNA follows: TGCGCCAGCAGCCAGCAACAGGAGCTGCGAGATGGCTACACCTTC. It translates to CASSQQQELRDGYTF.

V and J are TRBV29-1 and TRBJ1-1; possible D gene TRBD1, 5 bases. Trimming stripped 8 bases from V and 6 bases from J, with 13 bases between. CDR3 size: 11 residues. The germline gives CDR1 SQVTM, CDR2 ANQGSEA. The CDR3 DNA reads TGCAGCTTAGGTCGGGGGGCTGAAGCTTTCTTT. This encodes CSLGRGAEAFF.

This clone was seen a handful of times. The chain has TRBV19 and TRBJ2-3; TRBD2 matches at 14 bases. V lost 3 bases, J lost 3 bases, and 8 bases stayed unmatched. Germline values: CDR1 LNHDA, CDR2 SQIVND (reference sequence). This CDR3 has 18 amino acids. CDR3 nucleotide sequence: TGTGCCAGTAGTATCCACCACGGGACTAGCGGGAGAACAGATACGCAGTATTTT. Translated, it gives CASSIHHGTSGRTDTQYF.

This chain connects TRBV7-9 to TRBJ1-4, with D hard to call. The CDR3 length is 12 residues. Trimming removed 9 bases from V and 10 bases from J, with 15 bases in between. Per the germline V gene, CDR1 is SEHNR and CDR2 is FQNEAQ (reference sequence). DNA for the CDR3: TGTGCCAGTCGGGATGGGGTGAGAAAACTGTTTTTT. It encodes CASRDGVRKLFF.

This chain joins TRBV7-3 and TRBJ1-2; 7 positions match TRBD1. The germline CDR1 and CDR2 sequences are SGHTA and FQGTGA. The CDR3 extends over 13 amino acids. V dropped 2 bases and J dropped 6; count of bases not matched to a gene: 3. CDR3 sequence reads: CASSLERGHGYTF. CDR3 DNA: TGTGCCAGCAGCTTAGAAAGGGGGCATGGCTACACCTTC.

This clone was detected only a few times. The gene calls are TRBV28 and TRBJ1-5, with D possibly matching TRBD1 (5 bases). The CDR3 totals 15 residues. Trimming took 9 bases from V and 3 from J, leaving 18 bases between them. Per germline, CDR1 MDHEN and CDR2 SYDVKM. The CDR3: CASSGSQVYNQPQHF. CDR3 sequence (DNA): TGTGCCAGTTCAGGGTCCCAAGTATACAATCAGCCCCAGCATTTT.

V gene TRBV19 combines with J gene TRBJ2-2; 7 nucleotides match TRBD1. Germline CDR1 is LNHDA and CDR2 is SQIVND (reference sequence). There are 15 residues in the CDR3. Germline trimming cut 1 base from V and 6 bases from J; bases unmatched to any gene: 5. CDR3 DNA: TGTGCCAGTAGTATAGGTGGACAGGTGTCCGGGGAGCTGTTTTTT. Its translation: CASSIGGQVSGELFF.

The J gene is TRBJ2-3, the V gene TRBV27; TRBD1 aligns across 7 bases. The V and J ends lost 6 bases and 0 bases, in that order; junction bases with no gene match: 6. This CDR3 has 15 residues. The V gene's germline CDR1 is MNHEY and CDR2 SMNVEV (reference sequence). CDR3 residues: CASSLGQYSTDTQYF. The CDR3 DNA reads TGTGCCAGCAGCCTGGGACAGTATAGCACAGATACGCAGTATTTT.

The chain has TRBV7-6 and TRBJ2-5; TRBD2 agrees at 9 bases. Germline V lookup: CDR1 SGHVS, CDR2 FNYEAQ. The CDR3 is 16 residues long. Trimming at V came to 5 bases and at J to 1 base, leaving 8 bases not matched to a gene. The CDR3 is CASSPRLAGLQETQYF. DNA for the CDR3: TGTGCCAGCAGCCCTCGGCTAGCGGGACTCCAAGAGACCCAGTACTTC.